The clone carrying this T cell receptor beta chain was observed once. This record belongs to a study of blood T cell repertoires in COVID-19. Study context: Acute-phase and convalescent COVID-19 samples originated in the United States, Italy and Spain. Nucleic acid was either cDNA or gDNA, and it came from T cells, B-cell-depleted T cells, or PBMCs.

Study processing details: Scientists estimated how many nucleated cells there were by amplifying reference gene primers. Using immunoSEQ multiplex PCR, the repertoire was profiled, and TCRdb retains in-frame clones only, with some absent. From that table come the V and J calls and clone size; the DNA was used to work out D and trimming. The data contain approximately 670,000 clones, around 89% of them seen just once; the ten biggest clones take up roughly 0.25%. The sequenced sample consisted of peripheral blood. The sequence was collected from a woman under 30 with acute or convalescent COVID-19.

CDR3 in amino acids: CASSNRGDAGELFF. CDR3 coding DNA: TGTGCCAGCAGTAACAGGGGGGATGCCGGGGAGCTGTTTTTT. The chain uses TRBV6-5 and TRBJ2-2; 8 bases fit TRBD1. The CDR3 length is 14 residues. Germline V lookup: CDR1 MNHEY, CDR2 SVGAGI. J was trimmed by 6 bases and V by 5 bases; bases with no gene match: 5.